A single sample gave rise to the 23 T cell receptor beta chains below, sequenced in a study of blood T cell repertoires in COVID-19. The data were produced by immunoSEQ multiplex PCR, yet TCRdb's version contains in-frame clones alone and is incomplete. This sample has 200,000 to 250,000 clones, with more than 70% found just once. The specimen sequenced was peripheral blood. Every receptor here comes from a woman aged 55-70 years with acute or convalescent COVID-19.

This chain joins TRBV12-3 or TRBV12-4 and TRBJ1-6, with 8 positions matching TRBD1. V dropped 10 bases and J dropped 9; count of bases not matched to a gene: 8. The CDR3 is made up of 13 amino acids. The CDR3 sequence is CATTTGAASPLHF. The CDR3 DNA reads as TGTGCCACCACGACAGGGGCGGCTTCACCCCTCCACTTT.

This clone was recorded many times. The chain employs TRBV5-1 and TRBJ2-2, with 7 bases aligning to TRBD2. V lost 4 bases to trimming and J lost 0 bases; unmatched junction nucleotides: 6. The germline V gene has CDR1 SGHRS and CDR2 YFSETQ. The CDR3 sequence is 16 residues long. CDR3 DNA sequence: TGCGCCAGCAGCCTTGTCCTAGCGGCGAACACCGGGGAGCTGTTTTTT. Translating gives CASSLVLAANTGELFF.

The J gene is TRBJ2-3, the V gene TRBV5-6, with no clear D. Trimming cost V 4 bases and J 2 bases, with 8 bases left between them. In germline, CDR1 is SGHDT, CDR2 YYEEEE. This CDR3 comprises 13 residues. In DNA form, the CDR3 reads TGTGCCAGCAGCCCCTTTGTCACAGATACGCAGTATTTT. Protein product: CASSPFVTDTQYF.

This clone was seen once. The CDR3 loop is CASSEQIGNTIYF. CDR3 coding DNA: TGTGCCAGCAGTGAACAAATTGGAAACACCATATATTTT. This chain connects TRBV6-1 to TRBJ1-3; D unresolved. Trimming left V 2 bases short and J 3 bases short, with 5 bases between. This CDR3 is 13 amino acids long. The germline V gene encodes CDR1 MNHNS and CDR2 SASEGT.

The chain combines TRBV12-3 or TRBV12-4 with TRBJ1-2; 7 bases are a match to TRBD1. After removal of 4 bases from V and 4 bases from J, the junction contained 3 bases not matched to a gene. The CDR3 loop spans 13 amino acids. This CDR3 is CASSSDRVYGYTF. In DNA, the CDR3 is TGTGCCAGCAGTTCCGACAGGGTCTATGGCTACACCTTC.

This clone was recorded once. CDR3 sequence reads: CSVEAQQARVGYTF. The CDR3 DNA sequence: TGCAGCGTTGAAGCTCAACAGGCTCGAGTTGGCTACACCTTC. The V gene is TRBV29-1, the J gene TRBJ1-2; a possible D gene is TRBD1 (5 bases). CDR1 and CDR2 (germline): SQVTM, ANQGSEA. Trimming took 1 base from V and 7 from J, leaving 16 bases between them. The CDR3 is 14 residues long.

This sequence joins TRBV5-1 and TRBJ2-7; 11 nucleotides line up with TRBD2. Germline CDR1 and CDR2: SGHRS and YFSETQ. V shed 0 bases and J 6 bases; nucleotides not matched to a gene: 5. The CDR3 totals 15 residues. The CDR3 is CASSLVTGTSGEQYF. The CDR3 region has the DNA TGCGCCAGCAGCTTGGTAACCGGGACTAGCGGCGAGCAGTACTTC.

The CDR3 DNA reads as TGTGCCAGCACCGGGGACAGGGGGCCCACTTATAATTCACCCCTCCACTTT. Residues: CASTGDRGPTYNSPLHF. The chain carries TRBV2 and TRBJ1-6; 12 bases line up with TRBD1. The V and J ends lost 7 bases and 4 bases, in that order; junction bases with no gene match: 8. The CDR3 consists of 17 residues. Germline CDR1 reads SNHLY; CDR2 reads FYNNEI.

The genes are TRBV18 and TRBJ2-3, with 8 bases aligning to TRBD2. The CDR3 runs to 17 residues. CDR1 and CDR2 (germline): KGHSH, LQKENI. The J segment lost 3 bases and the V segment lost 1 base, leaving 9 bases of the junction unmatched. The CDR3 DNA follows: TGTGCCAGCTCACCACTTTCCTTGGCGGGGGGAACAGATACGCAGTATTTT. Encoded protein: CASSPLSLAGGTDTQYF.

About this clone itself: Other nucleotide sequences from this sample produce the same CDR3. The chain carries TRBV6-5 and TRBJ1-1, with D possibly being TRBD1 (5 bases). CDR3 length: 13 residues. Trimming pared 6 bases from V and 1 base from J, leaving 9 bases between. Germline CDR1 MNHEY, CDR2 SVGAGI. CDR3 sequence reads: CASSLDRNTEAFF. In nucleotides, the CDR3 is TGTGCCAGCAGCCTAGACAGGAACACTGAAGCTTTCTTT.

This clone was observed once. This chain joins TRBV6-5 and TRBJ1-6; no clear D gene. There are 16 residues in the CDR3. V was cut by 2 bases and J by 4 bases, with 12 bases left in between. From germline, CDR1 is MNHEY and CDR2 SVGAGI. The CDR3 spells CASSYGRLRYNSPLHF. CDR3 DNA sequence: TGTGCCAGCAGTTACGGGAGGTTGCGATATAATTCACCCCTCCACTTT.

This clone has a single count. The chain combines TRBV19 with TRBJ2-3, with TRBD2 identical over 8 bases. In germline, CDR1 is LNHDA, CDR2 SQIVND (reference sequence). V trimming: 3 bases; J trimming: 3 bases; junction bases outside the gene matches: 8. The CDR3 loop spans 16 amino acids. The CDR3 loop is CASSILTSGSTDTQYF. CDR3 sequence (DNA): TGTGCCAGTAGTATTCTAACTAGCGGTTCGACAGATACGCAGTATTTT.

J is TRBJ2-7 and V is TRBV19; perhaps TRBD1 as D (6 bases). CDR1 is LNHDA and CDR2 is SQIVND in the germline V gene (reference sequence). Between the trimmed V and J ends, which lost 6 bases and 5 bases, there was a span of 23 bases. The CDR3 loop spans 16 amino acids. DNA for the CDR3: TGTGCCAGTAGCCCTCTCATACAGGGTCTTAAGGACGAGCAGTACTTC. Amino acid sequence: CASSPLIQGLKDEQYF.

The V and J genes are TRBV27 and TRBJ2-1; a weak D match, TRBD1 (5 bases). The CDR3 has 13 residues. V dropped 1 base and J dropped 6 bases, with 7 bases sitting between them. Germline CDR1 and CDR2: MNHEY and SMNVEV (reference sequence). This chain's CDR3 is CASSLLGANEQFF. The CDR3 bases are TGTGCCAGCAGTTTATTAGGGGCCAATGAGCAGTTCTTC.

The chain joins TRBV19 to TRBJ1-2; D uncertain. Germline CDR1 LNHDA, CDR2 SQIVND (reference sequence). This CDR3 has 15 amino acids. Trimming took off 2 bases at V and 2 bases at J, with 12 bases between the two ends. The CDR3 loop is CASSILPPSNYGYTF. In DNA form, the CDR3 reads TGTGCCAGTAGTATATTACCGCCGAGCAACTATGGCTACACCTTC.

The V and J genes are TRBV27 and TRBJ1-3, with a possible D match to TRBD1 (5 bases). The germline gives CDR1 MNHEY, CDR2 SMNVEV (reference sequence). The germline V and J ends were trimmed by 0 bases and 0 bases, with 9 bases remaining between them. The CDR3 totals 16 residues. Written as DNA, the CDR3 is TGTGCCAGCAGTTTATCTGGGGCAGCCTCTGGAAACACCATATATTTT. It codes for CASSLSGAASGNTIYF.

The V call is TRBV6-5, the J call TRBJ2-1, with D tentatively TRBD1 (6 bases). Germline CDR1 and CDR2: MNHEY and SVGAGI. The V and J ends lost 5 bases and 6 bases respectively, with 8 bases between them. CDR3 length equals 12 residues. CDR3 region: CASSHRVNEQFF. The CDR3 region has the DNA TGTGCCAGCAGTCACAGGGTCAATGAGCAGTTCTTC.

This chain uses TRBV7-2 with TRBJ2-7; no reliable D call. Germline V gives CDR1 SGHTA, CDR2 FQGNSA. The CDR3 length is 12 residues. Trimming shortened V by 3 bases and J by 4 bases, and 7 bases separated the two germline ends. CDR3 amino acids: CASSFVRYEQYF. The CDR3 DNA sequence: TGTGCCAGCAGCTTCGTCCGTTACGAGCAGTACTTC.

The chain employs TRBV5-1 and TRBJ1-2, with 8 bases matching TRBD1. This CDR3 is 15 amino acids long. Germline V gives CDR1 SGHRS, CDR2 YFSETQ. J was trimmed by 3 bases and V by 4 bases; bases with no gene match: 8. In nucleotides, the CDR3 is TGCGCCAGCAGCATCACGCCGGGACAGGACTATGGCTACACCTTC. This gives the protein CASSITPGQDYGYTF.

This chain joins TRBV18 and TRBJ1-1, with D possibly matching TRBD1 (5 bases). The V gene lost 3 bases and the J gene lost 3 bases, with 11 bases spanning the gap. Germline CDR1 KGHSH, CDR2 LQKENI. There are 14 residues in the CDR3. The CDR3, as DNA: TGTGCCAGCTCACCCGACAGACTTCACACTGAAGCTTTCTTT. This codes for CASSPDRLHTEAFF.

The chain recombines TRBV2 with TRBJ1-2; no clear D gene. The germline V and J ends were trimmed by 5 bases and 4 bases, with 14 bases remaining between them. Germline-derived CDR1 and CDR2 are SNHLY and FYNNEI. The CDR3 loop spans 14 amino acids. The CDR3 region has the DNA TGTGCCAGCAGTACTAGCAGGAAGAGCTATGGCTACACCTTC. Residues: CASSTSRKSYGYTF.

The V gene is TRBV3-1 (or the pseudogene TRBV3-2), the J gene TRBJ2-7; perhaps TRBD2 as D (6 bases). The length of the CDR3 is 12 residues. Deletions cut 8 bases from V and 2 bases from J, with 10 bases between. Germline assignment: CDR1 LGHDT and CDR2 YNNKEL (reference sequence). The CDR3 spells CASVAATYEQYF. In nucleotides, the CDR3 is TGTGCCAGCGTAGCGGCTACCTACGAGCAGTACTTC.

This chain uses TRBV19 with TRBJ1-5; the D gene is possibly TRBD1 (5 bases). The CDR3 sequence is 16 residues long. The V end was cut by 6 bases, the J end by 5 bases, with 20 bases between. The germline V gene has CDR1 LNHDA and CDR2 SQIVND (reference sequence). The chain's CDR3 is CASRNRGFMADQPQHF. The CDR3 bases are TGTGCCAGTAGAAATAGGGGTTTCATGGCGGATCAGCCCCAGCATTTT.